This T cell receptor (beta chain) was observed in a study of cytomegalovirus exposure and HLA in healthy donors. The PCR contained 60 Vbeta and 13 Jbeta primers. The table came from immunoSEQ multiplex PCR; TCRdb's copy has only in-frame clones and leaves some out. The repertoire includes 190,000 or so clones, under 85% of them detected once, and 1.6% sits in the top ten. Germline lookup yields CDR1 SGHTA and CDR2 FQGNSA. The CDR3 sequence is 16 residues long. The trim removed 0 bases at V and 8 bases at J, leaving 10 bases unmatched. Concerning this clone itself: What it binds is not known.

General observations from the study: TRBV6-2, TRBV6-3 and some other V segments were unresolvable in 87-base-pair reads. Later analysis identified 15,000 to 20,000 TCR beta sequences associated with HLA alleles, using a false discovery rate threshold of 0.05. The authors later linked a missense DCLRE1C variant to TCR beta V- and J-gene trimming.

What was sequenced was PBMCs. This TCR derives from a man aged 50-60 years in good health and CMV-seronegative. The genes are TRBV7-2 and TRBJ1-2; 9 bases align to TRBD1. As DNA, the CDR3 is TGTGCCAGCAGCTTAGCCGGGACAGGGAAAATTAACGGCTACACCTTC. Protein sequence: CASSLAGTGKINGYTF.